This T cell receptor beta chain is from a study of blood T cell repertoires in COVID-19. Whole-study context: Sites across the United States, Italy and Spain contributed samples from acute and convalescent COVID-19.

Trimming removed 5 bases from V and 2 bases from J; junction bases left unmatched: 6. Germline CDR1 SEHNR, CDR2 FQNEAQ (reference sequence). There are 15 residues in the CDR3. This table comes from immunoSEQ multiplex PCR, and its TCRdb copy is limited to in-frame clones, with some not included. The top ten clones hold roughly 5% of a sample with tens of thousands of clones, around 82% of them seen once. Material for sequencing was peripheral blood. The chain uses TRBV7-9 and TRBJ2-5; 9 bases align to TRBD2. The source of this sequence is a man between 45 and 60 years old with active COVID-19. The CDR3 DNA is TGTGCCAGCAGCCCGCGACTAGCGGATCAAGAGACCCAGTACTTC. Amino acids: CASSPRLADQETQYF. The complete variable domain, with remaining parts taken from reference TRBV7-9 and TRBJ2-5, reads DTGVSQNPRHKITKRGQNVTFRCDPISEHNRLYWYRQTLGQGPEFLTYFQNEAQLEKSRLLSDRFSAERPKGSFSTLEIQRTEQGDSAMYLCASSPRLADQETQYFGPGTRLLVL.